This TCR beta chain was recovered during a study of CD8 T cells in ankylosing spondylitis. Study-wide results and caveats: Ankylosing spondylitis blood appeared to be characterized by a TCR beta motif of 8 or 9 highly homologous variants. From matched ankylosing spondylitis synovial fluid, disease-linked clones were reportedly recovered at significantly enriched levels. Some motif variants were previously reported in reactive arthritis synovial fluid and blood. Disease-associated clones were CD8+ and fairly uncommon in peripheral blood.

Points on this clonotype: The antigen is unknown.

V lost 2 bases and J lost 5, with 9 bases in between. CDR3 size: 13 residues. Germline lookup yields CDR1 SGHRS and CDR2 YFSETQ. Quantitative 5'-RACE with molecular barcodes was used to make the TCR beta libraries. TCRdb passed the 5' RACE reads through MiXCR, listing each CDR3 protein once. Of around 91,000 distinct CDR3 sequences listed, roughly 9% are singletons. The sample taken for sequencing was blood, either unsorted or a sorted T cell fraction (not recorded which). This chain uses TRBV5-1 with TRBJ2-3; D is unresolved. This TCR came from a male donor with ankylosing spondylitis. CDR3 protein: CASSFSPGDTQYF. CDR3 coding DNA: TGCGCCAGCAGCTTTTCACCGGGAGATACGCAGTATTTT. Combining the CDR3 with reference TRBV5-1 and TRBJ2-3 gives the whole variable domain KAGVTQTPRYLIKTRGQQVTLSCSPISGHRSVSWYQQTPGQGLQFLFEYFSETQRNKGNFPGRFSGRQFSNSRSEMNVSTLELGDSALYLCASSFSPGDTQYFGPGTRLTVL.